What follows are 28 T cell receptor beta chains derived from one specimen sequenced in a study of CD8+ T cells in alopecia areata. Treatment: oral pan-JAK inhibitor, 5-10 mg twice daily. RNA extraction was followed by reverse transcription into cDNA, which acted as the sequencing template. Libraries were prepared by immunoSEQ multiplex PCR; TCRdb keeps only in-frame clonotypes and omits some of them. The top ten hold roughly 25% of the sample, which has 110,000 to 150,000 clones, about four fifths seen once. This specimen was CD8+ T cells sorted from blood, taken at week 4, from a patient treated with tofacitinib. These receptors were obtained from a human donor with alopecia areata.

The chain links TRBV7-2 to TRBJ2-5, with D possibly TRBD2 on 6 matching bases. The CDR3 extends over 15 amino acids. Germline assignment: CDR1 SGHTA and CDR2 FQGNSA. Trimming took off 5 bases at V and 3 bases at J, with 16 bases between the two ends. The CDR3 DNA reads TGTGCCAGCAGCGAGGGACTCGGGGTTAAAGAGACCCAGTACTTC. It is translated as CASSEGLGVKETQYF.

The chain combines TRBV5-1 with TRBJ1-1, with 8 bases fitting TRBD1. Germline-derived CDR1 and CDR2 are SGHRS and YFSETQ. CDR3 length equals 15 residues. V lost 0 bases, J lost 1 base, and 2 bases stayed unmatched. CDR3 nucleotides: TGCGCCAGCAGCTTGGTCGGGACAGGGAACACTGAAGCTTTCTTT. This sequence encodes CASSLVGTGNTEAFF.

This clone is medium-sized within its sample. This sequence joins TRBV10-1 and TRBJ2-2; no definite D call. The germline V gene encodes CDR1 WNHNN and CDR2 SYGVQD (reference sequence). This CDR3 is 13 amino acids long. V was pared by 8 bases and J by 0 bases, with 7 bases between. The CDR3 DNA reads TGCGCCAGCGGAAAAACGAACACCGGGGAGCTGTTTTTT. Protein sequence: CASGKTNTGELFF.

This sequence joins TRBV6-6 and TRBJ2-1; TRBD2 aligns across 9 bases. Germline-derived CDR1 and CDR2 are MNHNY and SVGAGI (reference sequence). The CDR3 totals 13 residues. This chain's CDR3 is CATSGRSNNEQFF. CDR3 in DNA: TGTGCGACTAGCGGACGGAGCAACAATGAGCAGTTCTTC.

This clone occurred once. The chain links TRBV6-5 to TRBJ2-7; D might be TRBD1 or TRBD2, each matching 6 bases. The CDR3 has 14 residues. V was cut by 2 bases and J by 3 bases, with 11 bases left in between. Germline CDR1 reads MNHEY; CDR2 reads SVGAGI. In DNA form, the CDR3 reads TGTGCCAGCAGTTACGGGGGGCAGGGCTACGAGCAGTACTTC. This sequence encodes CASSYGGQGYEQYF.

The J gene is TRBJ1-4, the V gene TRBV7-8, with TRBD1 identical over 7 bases. The CDR3 is 15 amino acids. After removal of 5 bases from V and 3 bases from J, the junction contained 6 bases not matched to a gene. Germline CDR1 SGHVS, CDR2 FQNEAQ. The CDR3 protein is CASSIEGAANEKLFF. In DNA, the CDR3 is TGTGCCAGCAGCATTGAGGGGGCGGCTAATGAAAAACTGTTTTTT.

The chain has TRBV13 and TRBJ2-1; D unclear. From germline, CDR1 is PRHDT and CDR2 FYEKMQ (reference sequence). The V end lost 0 bases, the J end lost 7 bases, and 10 bases lay between the germline ends. The CDR3 sequence is 14 residues long. The CDR3 nucleotides read TGTGCCAGCAGCTTAGGGGTGGGTCGGAATGAGCAGTTCTTC. Translating it yields CASSLGVGRNEQFF.

This chain connects TRBV10-1 to TRBJ2-2; D remains unclear. In germline, CDR1 is WNHNN, CDR2 SYGVQD (reference sequence). CDR3 size: 13 residues. V shed 0 bases and J shed 6 bases, with 5 bases lying between them. This CDR3 reads CASSESRAGELFF. The CDR3 bases are TGCGCCAGCAGTGAGTCTCGGGCCGGGGAGCTGTTTTTT.

This clone was counted a few times. The CDR3 here is CSVEVRDRDHEQFF. The CDR3 DNA follows: TGCAGCGTTGAAGTTAGGGACAGGGACCATGAGCAGTTCTTC. V and J are TRBV29-1 and TRBJ2-1, with 9 nucleotides matching TRBD1. There are 14 residues in the CDR3. The V and J ends lost 1 base and 8 bases, in that order; junction bases with no gene match: 6. Germline CDR1 SQVTM, CDR2 ANQGSEA.

The rearrangement uses TRBV12-5 and TRBJ2-2; 8 bases fit TRBD1. V lost 3 bases and J lost 5; bases outside the gene matches: 8. The germline CDR1 and CDR2 sequences are LGHNT and FRNRAP. The CDR3 is 16 amino acids. The CDR3 spells CASGFPQGAGTGELFF. In nucleotides, the CDR3 is TGTGCTAGTGGTTTTCCGCAGGGGGCTGGTACCGGGGAGCTGTTTTTT.

This clone was observed a single time. The chain joins TRBV4-3 to TRBJ1-1; D not certain. Germline CDR1 LGHNA, CDR2 YSLEER. The CDR3 is 13 residues long. V was trimmed by 1 base and J by 1 base, leaving 4 bases between them. CDR3: CASSQVPNTEAFF. CDR3 coding DNA: TGCGCCAGCAGCCAAGTCCCGAACACTGAAGCTTTCTTT.

CDR3 nucleotides: TGTGCCAGCAGTGAGGGATCTAGCGGGCAATACGAGCAGTACTTC. It is translated as CASSEGSSGQYEQYF. The gene calls are TRBV6-4 and TRBJ2-7; 8 bases fit TRBD2. The CDR3 is 15 residues long. V trimming: 3 bases; J trimming: 4 bases; junction bases outside the gene matches: 8. Germline V lookup: CDR1 MRHNA, CDR2 SNTAGT.

The J gene is TRBJ2-2, the V gene TRBV30; the D is unclear. The CDR3 totals 13 residues. V was trimmed by 0 bases and J by 0 bases, leaving 2 bases between them. Germline V gene lookup returns CDR1 GTSNPN and CDR2 SVGIG (reference sequence). The CDR3 spells CAWSVSNTGELFF. Written as DNA, the CDR3 is TGTGCCTGGAGTGTATCGAACACCGGGGAGCTGTTTTTT.

V usage is TRBV29-1 and J usage is TRBJ2-2; 9 positions agree with TRBD1. CDR1 and CDR2 (germline): SQVTM, ANQGSEA. Trimming removed 6 bases from V and 6 bases from J; junction bases left unmatched: 8. The CDR3 runs 14 residues. The CDR3 coding sequence is TGCAGCGTAACCGGGACAGGGATCGCCGGGGAGCTGTTTTTT. Protein: CSVTGTGIAGELFF.

The genes are TRBV27 and TRBJ2-1; D assignment may be TRBD1 or TRBD2 (5 bases each). The CDR3 runs 16 residues. Germline loops: CDR1 MNHEY, CDR2 SMNVEV (reference sequence). The V gene lost 0 bases and the J gene lost 4 bases, with 13 bases spanning the gap. CDR3 nucleotides: TGTGCCAGCAGTTTATCGTCGGGGCCTTTTTACAATGAGCAGTTCTTC. This translates into CASSLSSGPFYNEQFF.

There are a few counts of this clone. The chain carries TRBV7-9 and TRBJ2-7; D remains ambiguous. CDR1 and CDR2 from the germline V gene are SEHNR and FQNEAQ (reference sequence). V dropped 5 bases and J dropped 0 bases, with 11 bases sitting between them. The CDR3 is 14 amino acids. The CDR3 nucleotides are TGTGCCAGCAGCCGAAGTGTGAGCTCCTACGAGCAGTACTTC. This encodes CASSRSVSSYEQYF.

This clone was seen only once. The chain employs TRBV5-4 and TRBJ2-6; no clear D gene. This CDR3 comprises 15 residues. The V gene's germline CDR1 is SGHNT and CDR2 YYREEE (reference sequence). The V gene lost 2 bases and the J gene lost 5 bases, with 11 bases spanning the gap. As DNA, the CDR3 is TGTGCCAGCAGCTTCGAGCTCTCGCGGGCCAACGTCCTGACTTTC. It yields the protein CASSFELSRANVLTF. The full variable domain, completed using reference TRBV5-4 and TRBJ2-6, is ETGVTQSPTHLIKTRGQQVTLRCSSQSGHNTVSWYQQALGQGPQFIFQYYREEENGRGNFPPRFSGLQFPNYSSELNVNALELDDSALYLCASSFELSRANVLTFGAGSRLTVL.

This clone was picked up a small number of times. The chain recombines TRBV5-4 with TRBJ2-3; 13 bases match TRBD2. The V gene's germline CDR1 is SGHNT and CDR2 YYREEE (reference sequence). This CDR3 contains 19 residues. The V gene end was trimmed by 0 bases and the J gene end by 1 base; junction bases not matched to a gene: 8. The CDR3, as DNA: TGTGCCAGCAGCTTGGCCGGACGACTAGCGGGGGGAGGCACAGATACGCAGTATTTT. Residues: CASSLAGRLAGGGTDTQYF.

The chain links TRBV29-1 to TRBJ2-7; D is uncertain. Trimming pared 2 bases from V and 3 bases from J, leaving 8 bases between. The length of the CDR3 is 12 residues. Per germline, CDR1 SQVTM and CDR2 ANQGSEA. The CDR3 DNA sequence: TGCAGCGTTGAAATTAGAGACTACGAGCAGTACTTC. This encodes CSVEIRDYEQYF.

This chain links TRBV25-1 with TRBJ2-7; D not certain. The germline V gene encodes CDR1 MGHDK and CDR2 SYGVNS. V was cut by 3 bases and J by 4 bases, with 10 bases left in between. The CDR3 has 13 residues. CDR3 sequence reads: CASSDSGEYEQYF. CDR3 coding DNA: TGTGCCAGCAGTGATTCCGGCGAATACGAGCAGTACTTC.

The sample holds a few counts of this clone. V is TRBV29-1 and J is TRBJ2-7; weak D call: TRBD1 (6 bases). V was cut by 3 bases and J by 6 bases, with 15 bases left in between. This CDR3 is built from 13 residues. CDR1 is SQVTM, CDR2 ANQGSEA, per germline. The CDR3 bases are TGCAGCGTTGACTTACAGGGAAAAGGCGAGCAGTACTTC. Translating gives CSVDLQGKGEQYF.

This chain links TRBV7-6 with TRBJ2-2; tentatively, D is TRBD2 (7 bases). The CDR3 is 14 residues long. V shed 6 bases and J shed 5 bases, with 13 bases lying between them. The V gene's germline CDR1 is SGHVS and CDR2 FNYEAQ. The CDR3: CASRPGGLTGELFF. The CDR3 nucleotides read TGTGCCAGCAGACCGGGGGGCCTAACCGGGGAGCTGTTTTTT.

This rearrangement joins TRBV7-2 to TRBJ2-7; TRBD1 matches 7 bases. This CDR3 contains 12 residues. V dropped 5 bases and J dropped 2; count of bases not matched to a gene: 0. Looked up from germline, CDR1 is SGHTA and CDR2 is FQGNSA. Here the CDR3 DNA reads TGTGCCAGCAGCACAGGGGCCTACGAGCAGTACTTC. Translated, it gives CASSTGAYEQYF.

The chain combines TRBV29-1 with TRBJ2-3, with TRBD1 as a possible D gene (5 bases). The germline V and J ends were trimmed by 3 bases and 4 bases, with 11 bases remaining between them. This CDR3 is 13 amino acids long. CDR1 SQVTM and CDR2 ANQGSEA come from the germline V gene. The CDR3 sequence: CSVDTGRADTQYF. Here the CDR3 DNA reads TGCAGCGTTGATACGGGCAGGGCAGATACGCAGTATTTT.

This sequence joins TRBV5-1 and TRBJ2-7, with 11 bases aligning to TRBD1. Germline lookup yields CDR1 SGHRS and CDR2 YFSETQ. The trim removed 4 bases at V and 6 bases at J, leaving 6 bases unmatched. This CDR3 has 14 residues. CDR3 residues: CASSVGQGGSEQYF. The CDR3 DNA is TGCGCCAGCAGCGTGGGACAGGGGGGAAGCGAGCAGTACTTC. Using reference TRBV5-1 and TRBJ2-7 for the parts outside the CDR3, the full variable domain is KAGVTQTPRYLIKTRGQQVTLSCSPISGHRSVSWYQQTPGQGLQFLFEYFSETQRNKGNFPGRFSGRQFSNSRSEMNVSTLELGDSALYLCASSVGQGGSEQYFGPGTRLTVT.

The CDR3 sequence is CASSPPGSGEQYF. CDR3 coding DNA: TGTGCCAGCAGCCCCCCGGGGTCGGGTGAGCAGTACTTC. This chain joins TRBV7-9 and TRBJ2-7, with a possible D match to TRBD2 (5 bases). Germline lookup yields CDR1 SEHNR and CDR2 FQNEAQ (reference sequence). The V end lost 5 bases, the J end lost 7 bases, and 15 bases lay between the germline ends. The length of the CDR3 is 13 residues.

V usage is TRBV6-5 and J usage is TRBJ2-1, with D uncertain. CDR1 and CDR2 from the germline V gene are MNHEY and SVGAGI. Deletions cut 0 bases from V and 14 bases from J, with 14 bases between. This CDR3 is built from 13 residues. CDR3 sequence reads: CASSYSSSFPEFF. For the CDR3, the DNA is TGTGCCAGCAGTTACTCGAGCTCCTTCCCCGAGTTCTTC.

The rearrangement uses TRBV4-1 and TRBJ2-7; D is unresolved. V lost 1 base and J 2 bases, leaving 6 bases between the germline ends. The germline CDR1 and CDR2 sequences are MGHRA and YSYEKL. CDR3 length equals 13 residues. The CDR3 region is CASSQVGTYEQYF. Here the CDR3 DNA reads TGCGCCAGCAGCCAAGTAGGGACCTACGAGCAGTACTTC.